Listed here are 3 T cell receptor beta chains from one sample, sequenced in a study of OX40 agonist ivuxolimab in advanced cancers. Produced via immunoSEQ multiplex PCR; TCRdb's table is partial and in-frame only. The sample includes approximately 79,000 clones, more than 75% of them seen just once. The specimen was CD4+ or CD8+ T cells sorted from blood, collected in a trial of the OX40 agonist ivuxolimab. These receptors all come from an adult with an advanced solid tumor such as melanoma, head and neck, liver or kidney cancer.

The genes are TRBV5-6 and TRBJ2-6; TRBD1 might be the D (5 bases). This CDR3 contains 17 residues. Germline V gene sequence: CDR1 SGHDT, CDR2 YYEEEE. The V end lost 7 bases, the J end lost 2 bases, and 19 bases lay between the germline ends. The CDR3 region is CASQGAGSYAGANVLTF. The CDR3 DNA reads TGTGCCAGCCAAGGGGCAGGGTCTTATGCTGGGGCCAACGTCCTGACTTTC. The full variable domain, with the rest looked up from reference TRBV5-6 and TRBJ2-6, is DAGVTQSPTHLIKTRGQQVTLRCSPKSGHDTVSWYQQALGQGPQFIFQYYEEEERQRGNFPDRFSGHQFPNYSSELNVNALLLGDSALYLCASQGAGSYAGANVLTFGAGSRLTVL.

The chain employs TRBV25-1 and TRBJ2-2; tentative D call: TRBD2 (6 bases). V was clipped by 1 base and J by 5 bases, with 11 bases between them. The CDR3 extends over 15 amino acids. CDR1 and CDR2 from the germline V gene are MGHDK and SYGVNS. In DNA form, the CDR3 reads TGTGCCAGCAGTGAATTTAGGACTAAGACCGGGGAGCTGTTTTTT. Its protein product is CASSEFRTKTGELFF.

This clone was recorded a few times. The chain joins TRBV1 to TRBJ2-1; the table's D call, TRBD2, was not checked against the DNA. TRBV1 counts as a pseudogene. This CDR3 is 16 amino acids long. The CDR3 loop reads CTSSQDRRGCYNEQFF. The CDR3 DNA reads TGCACCAGCAGCCAAGACCGGCGGGGTTGCTACAATGAGCAGTTCTTC.